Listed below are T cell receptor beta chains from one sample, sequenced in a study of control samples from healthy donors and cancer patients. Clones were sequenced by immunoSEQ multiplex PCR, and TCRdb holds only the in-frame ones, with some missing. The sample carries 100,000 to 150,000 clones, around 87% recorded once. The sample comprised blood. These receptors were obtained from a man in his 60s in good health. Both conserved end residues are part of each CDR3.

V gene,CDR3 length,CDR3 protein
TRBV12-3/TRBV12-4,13,CASRWGPNTEAFF
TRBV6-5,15,CASRGGLIHTDTQYF
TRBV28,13,CASSLGGATGYTF
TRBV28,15,CASSYRGQSTYEQYF
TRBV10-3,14,CAISRGGHGEKLFF
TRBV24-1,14,CATSDTGAGYEQFF
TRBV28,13,CASSPDEVGKLFF
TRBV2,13,CASAFRGNQPQHF
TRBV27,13,CASSLSGNYGYTF
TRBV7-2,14,CASSPYASNQPQHF
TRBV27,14,CASKRGSGANVLTF